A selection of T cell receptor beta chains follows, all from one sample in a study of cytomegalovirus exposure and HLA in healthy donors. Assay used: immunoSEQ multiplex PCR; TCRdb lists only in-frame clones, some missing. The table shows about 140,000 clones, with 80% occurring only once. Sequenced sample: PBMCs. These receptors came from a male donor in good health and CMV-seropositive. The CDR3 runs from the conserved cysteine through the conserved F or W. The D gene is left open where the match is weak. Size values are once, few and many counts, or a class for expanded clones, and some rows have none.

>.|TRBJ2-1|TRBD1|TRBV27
CASSLSPWTGLPAKEQFF
TGTGCCAGCAGTTTATCGCCTTGGACAGGGCTGCCGGCTAAGGAGCAGTTCTTC
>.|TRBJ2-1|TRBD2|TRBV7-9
CASSLTGGHYNEQFF
TGTGCCAGCAGCTTAACGGGAGGGCACTACAATGAGCAGTTCTTC
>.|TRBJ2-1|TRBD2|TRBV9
CASSLGLAGVVDEQFF
TGTGCCAGCAGCCTAGGACTAGCGGGAGTGGTGGATGAGCAGTTCTTC
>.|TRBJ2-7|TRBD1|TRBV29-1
CSVGQGASYEQYF
TGCAGCGTTGGACAGGGGGCTAGCTACGAGCAGTACTTC
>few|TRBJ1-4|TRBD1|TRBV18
CASSPRGTANEKLFF
TGTGCCAGCTCACCACGCGGGACAGCAAATGAAAAACTGTTTTTT
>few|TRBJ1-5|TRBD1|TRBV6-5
CASSPGTGGNQPQHF
TGTGCCAGCAGCCCTGGGACAGGGGGTAATCAGCCCCAGCATTTT
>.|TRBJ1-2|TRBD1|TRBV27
CASSADRGGYTF
TGTGCCAGCAGTGCCGACAGGGGCGGCTACACCTTC
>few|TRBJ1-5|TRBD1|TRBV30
CAWRPTGGNQPQHF
TGTGCCTGGAGACCTACAGGGGGCAATCAGCCCCAGCATTTT
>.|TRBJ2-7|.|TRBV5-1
CASSLSRVWEQYF
TGCGCCAGCAGCTTGTCGAGGGTTTGGGAGCAGTACTTC
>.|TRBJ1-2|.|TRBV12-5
CASGLARGGIANYGYTF
TGTGCTAGTGGTTTGGCGAGGGGGGGTATTGCTAACTATGGCTACACCTTC
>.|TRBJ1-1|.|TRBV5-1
CASGMVGADTEAFF
TGCGCCAGCGGCATGGTAGGGGCTGATACTGAAGCTTTCTTT
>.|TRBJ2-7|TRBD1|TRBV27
CASTAGQGSYEQYF
TGTGCCAGCACCGCGGGACAGGGATCTTACGAGCAGTACTTC
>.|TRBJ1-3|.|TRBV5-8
CASSLAVRNTIYF
TGTGCCAGCAGCTTGGCGGTTCGAAACACCATATATTTT
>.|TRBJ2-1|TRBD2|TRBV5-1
CASSFLAGADNEQFF
TGCGCCAGCAGCTTCTTAGCGGGGGCCGACAATGAGCAGTTCTTC
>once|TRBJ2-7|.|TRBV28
CASSLRGTQNSYEQYF
TGTGCCAGCAGTTTAAGGGGGACCCAAAATTCCTACGAGCAGTACTTC
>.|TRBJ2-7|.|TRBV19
CASSIGEVSPYEQYF
TGTGCCAGTAGTATAGGGGAGGTATCTCCCTACGAGCAGTACTTC
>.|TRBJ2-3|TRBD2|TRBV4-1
CASSQVVGGLAGAHTQYF
TGCGCCAGCAGCCAGGTGGTGGGGGGACTAGCGGGAGCCCATACGCAGTATTTT
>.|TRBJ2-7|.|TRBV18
CASSPLQGSFHERYF
TGTGCCAGCTCACCACTACAGGGTTCTTTCCACGAGCGGTACTTC
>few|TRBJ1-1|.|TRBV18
CASSPDRSATEAFF
TGTGCCAGCTCACCGGACAGATCGGCTACTGAAGCTTTCTTT
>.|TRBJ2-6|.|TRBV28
CASSQNSGANVLTF
TGTGCCAGCAGTCAAAACTCTGGGGCCAACGTCCTGACTTTC
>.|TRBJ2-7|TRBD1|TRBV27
CASSIQGAGYEQYF
TGTGCCAGCAGTATACAGGGGGCAGGCTACGAGCAGTACTTC
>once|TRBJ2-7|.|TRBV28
CASSLSLTGAYEQYF
TGTGCCAGCAGTCTGTCGCTGACAGGAGCCTACGAGCAGTACTTC
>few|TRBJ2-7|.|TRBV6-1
CASRADRRAYEQYF
TGTGCCAGCAGAGCCGACAGGCGAGCCTACGAGCAGTACTTC
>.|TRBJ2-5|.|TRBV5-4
CASSFGQTTNQETQYF
TGTGCCAGCAGCTTCGGGCAGACTACCAACCAAGAGACCCAGTACTTC
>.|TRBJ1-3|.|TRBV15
CATSRDRGTGNTIYF
TGTGCCACCAGCAGAGATAGGGGGACTGGAAACACCATATATTTT
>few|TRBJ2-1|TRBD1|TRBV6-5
CASSRGDRVSNEQFF
TGTGCCAGCAGTAGGGGGGACAGGGTCAGCAATGAGCAGTTCTTC